These T cell receptor beta chains were read from a single sample in a study of control samples from healthy donors and cancer patients. This table comes from immunoSEQ multiplex PCR, and its TCRdb copy is limited to in-frame clones, with some not included. The repertoire has 80,000 or so clones, around 94% of them found once; the top ten carry 6.2%. Sequenced: blood. The receptors were sampled from a middle-aged woman in good health. Each CDR3 is given with its conserved first and last residue. D genes are given only for firm matches. Only some rows state a clone size, as once, few, many or a class for expanded clones.

clone size: .; V gene: TRBV18; J gene: TRBJ2-1; D gene: .; CDR3 DNA: TGTGCCAGCTCATCTCTTCCCGTCGTCAGGGTCAATGAGCAGTTCTTC; CDR3 protein: CASSSLPVVRVNEQFF
clone size: .; V gene: TRBV9; J gene: TRBJ1-2; D gene: .; CDR3 DNA: TGTGCCAGCAGCGCGGACAGATATGGCTACACCTTC; CDR3 protein: CASSADRYGYTF
clone size: .; V gene: TRBV5-5; J gene: TRBJ2-5; D gene: .; CDR3 DNA: TGTGCCAGCAGCTTGGCACAGGGAAGAGAGACCCAGTACTTC; CDR3 protein: CASSLAQGRETQYF
clone size: once; V gene: TRBV6-1; J gene: TRBJ2-7; D gene: .; CDR3 DNA: TGTGCCAGCAGTGAAGGTTACGAGCAGTACTTC; CDR3 protein: CASSEGYEQYF
clone size: .; V gene: TRBV12-3/TRBV12-4; J gene: TRBJ1-1; D gene: TRBD1; CDR3 DNA: TGTGCCAGCAGTTTGACAGGGGACACTGAAGCTTTCTTT; CDR3 protein: CASSLTGDTEAFF
clone size: .; V gene: TRBV6-5; J gene: TRBJ1-4; D gene: .; CDR3 DNA: TGTGCCAGCAGTTACGGGCAGAGAAATGAAAAACTGTTTTTT; CDR3 protein: CASSYGQRNEKLFF
clone size: .; V gene: TRBV11-2; J gene: TRBJ2-3; D gene: .; CDR3 DNA: TGTGCCAGCAGCCCACTCCGGGCGGCTAGCACAGATACGCAGTATTTT; CDR3 protein: CASSPLRAASTDTQYF
clone size: once; V gene: TRBV7-9; J gene: TRBJ2-7; D gene: .; CDR3 DNA: TGTGCCAGCAGCTTAGGGACTTACGAGCAGTACTTC; CDR3 protein: CASSLGTYEQYF
clone size: .; V gene: TRBV7-2; J gene: TRBJ1-5; D gene: .; CDR3 DNA: TGTGCCAGCAGCTTACGGGGCCGGCCCCCCCAGCATTTT; CDR3 protein: CASSLRGRPPQHF
clone size: .; V gene: TRBV19; J gene: TRBJ2-1; D gene: .; CDR3 DNA: TGTGCCAGTAGCGGAGAACAGGCAAGGGGGTCCTACAATGAGCAGTTCTTC; CDR3 protein: CASSGEQARGSYNEQFF
clone size: .; V gene: TRBV6-5; J gene: TRBJ2-1; D gene: TRBD1; CDR3 DNA: TGTGCCAGCAGTTACTCCCTGACAGGGAGCAATGAGCAGTTCTTC; CDR3 protein: CASSYSLTGSNEQFF
clone size: .; V gene: TRBV30; J gene: TRBJ1-3; D gene: .; CDR3 DNA: TGTGCCTATAGTCCTTACACCCTCTCTGGAAACACCATATATTTT; CDR3 protein: CAYSPYTLSGNTIYF
clone size: .; V gene: TRBV5-1; J gene: TRBJ1-1; D gene: .; CDR3 DNA: TGCGCCAGCAGCTTGGAATCAAGTATCAAAGCTTTCTTT; CDR3 protein: CASSLESSIKAFF
clone size: once; V gene: TRBV11-1; J gene: TRBJ2-7; D gene: TRBD2; CDR3 DNA: TGTGCCAGCAGCTTAGCCCGGGGGGGTAACTACGAGCAGTACTTC; CDR3 protein: CASSLARGGNYEQYF
clone size: .; V gene: TRBV4-3; J gene: TRBJ2-7; D gene: .; CDR3 DNA: TGCGCCAGCAGCCAAGGTAGTCAGGGGATCTACTACGAGCAGTACTTC; CDR3 protein: CASSQGSQGIYYEQYF
clone size: .; V gene: TRBV5-1; J gene: TRBJ2-7; D gene: .; CDR3 DNA: TGCGCCAGCAGCTTGGGGGACACCACACTCTCCTACGAGCAGTACTTC; CDR3 protein: CASSLGDTTLSYEQYF
clone size: .; V gene: TRBV6-6; J gene: TRBJ1-5; D gene: .; CDR3 DNA: TGTGCCAGCACCCAGACACCTAATCAGCCCCAGCATTTT; CDR3 protein: CASTQTPNQPQHF
clone size: .; V gene: TRBV6-6; J gene: TRBJ1-5; D gene: .; CDR3 DNA: TGTGCCAGCAGCCCGTTATATAGCAATCAGCCCCAGCATTTT; CDR3 protein: CASSPLYSNQPQHF
clone size: .; V gene: TRBV6-2/TRBV6-3; J gene: TRBJ2-3; D gene: .; CDR3 DNA: TGTGCCAGCAGTCAACTTAGCTTGGATACGCAGTATTTT; CDR3 protein: CASSQLSLDTQYF
clone size: .; V gene: TRBV5-6; J gene: TRBJ1-5; D gene: .; CDR3 DNA: TGTGCCAGCAGCTCCCTCAGGGAGAGCAATCAGCCCCAGCATTTT; CDR3 protein: CASSSLRESNQPQHF
clone size: .; V gene: TRBV4-1; J gene: TRBJ1-5; D gene: TRBD1; CDR3 DNA: TGCGCCAGCAGCCCCTCCCTTCAGGGGGACGGTCAGCCCCAGCATTTT; CDR3 protein: CASSPSLQGDGQPQHF
clone size: .; V gene: TRBV15; J gene: TRBJ1-1; D gene: .; CDR3 DNA: TGTGCCACCAAGGGAAGTTTGAATACTGAAGCTTTCTTT; CDR3 protein: CATKGSLNTEAFF
clone size: .; V gene: TRBV15; J gene: TRBJ1-2; D gene: .; CDR3 DNA: TGTGCCACCAGCAGAGGCTTCGATGGCAGGGACTATGGCTACACCTTC; CDR3 protein: CATSRGFDGRDYGYTF
clone size: .; V gene: TRBV5-1; J gene: TRBJ2-3; D gene: .; CDR3 DNA: TGCGCCAGCAGCTTGACGGGCGGACTGGGGGCAGATACGCAGTATTTT; CDR3 protein: CASSLTGGLGADTQYF
clone size: .; V gene: TRBV6-5; J gene: TRBJ2-1; D gene: .; CDR3 DNA: TGTGCCAGTAACCGGGACTCCACATACAATGAGCAGTTCTTC; CDR3 protein: CASNRDSTYNEQFF
clone size: .; V gene: TRBV6-5; J gene: TRBJ2-4; D gene: .; CDR3 DNA: TGTGCCAGCACCTGGGGTGAGGGCATTCAGTACTTC; CDR3 protein: CASTWGEGIQYF
clone size: .; V gene: TRBV4-3; J gene: TRBJ1-4; D gene: TRBD1; CDR3 DNA: TGCGCCAGCAGCAAGGACGACAGGGAGAATGAAAAACTGTTTTTT; CDR3 protein: CASSKDDRENEKLFF
clone size: .; V gene: TRBV10-3; J gene: TRBJ1-5; D gene: TRBD1; CDR3 DNA: TGTGCCTCTCAGGGACAGGGGGTCGATCAGCCCCAGCATTTT; CDR3 protein: CASQGQGVDQPQHF
clone size: .; V gene: TRBV6-2/TRBV6-3; J gene: TRBJ2-7; D gene: .; CDR3 DNA: TGTGCCAGCAGTTACTCTCTCGGGCCCCCGTGGCAGTACTTC; CDR3 protein: CASSYSLGPPWQYF
clone size: .; V gene: TRBV14; J gene: TRBJ1-2; D gene: .; CDR3 DNA: TGTGCCAGCAGCCAGATCAGGCGCCCCTATGGCTACACCTTC; CDR3 protein: CASSQIRRPYGYTF
clone size: .; V gene: TRBV12-3/TRBV12-4; J gene: TRBJ1-2; D gene: .; CDR3 DNA: TGTGCCAGCAGTTTCACAGGGACTTATGGCTACACCTTC; CDR3 protein: CASSFTGTYGYTF
clone size: .; V gene: TRBV7-2; J gene: TRBJ2-7; D gene: .; CDR3 DNA: TGTGCCAGCAGCGGGTGGACGGGGCTGGGAGACGAGCAGTACTTC; CDR3 protein: CASSGWTGLGDEQYF
clone size: .; V gene: TRBV28; J gene: TRBJ1-6; D gene: .; CDR3 DNA: TGTGCCAGCAGTCCATCTGGGAATGAATCACCCCTCCACTTT; CDR3 protein: CASSPSGNESPLHF
clone size: .; V gene: TRBV4-1; J gene: TRBJ1-2; D gene: TRBD1; CDR3 DNA: TGCGCCAGCAGCCAGGTCTCCGGGACAGGCTATGGCTACACCTTC; CDR3 protein: CASSQVSGTGYGYTF
clone size: .; V gene: TRBV19; J gene: TRBJ1-2; D gene: .; CDR3 DNA: TGTGCCAGTAGGCGGGGATCGGGTGGCTACACCTTC; CDR3 protein: CASRRGSGGYTF
clone size: .; V gene: TRBV19; J gene: TRBJ2-1; D gene: .; CDR3 DNA: TGTGCCAGTAGTTTTGAATCCTCCTACAATGAGCAGTTCTTC; CDR3 protein: CASSFESSYNEQFF